One sample yielded the 6 T cell receptor beta chains listed below, sequenced in a study of T-cell reconstitution after alpha-beta-depleted transplantation in children. Preparation of the TCRbeta library used unique molecular identifiers. TCRdb re-called the PCR reads through MiXCR, storing one row per CDR3 protein. The sample includes around 420,000 distinct CDR3 sequences, under 20% seen only once; the top ten take just under 30%. The source material was PBMCs, mostly from graft donor cells, sampled 360 days after TCRalphabeta/CD19-depleted stem cell transplant. The receptors here all came from a boy under three years old who had a stem cell transplant for Wiskott-Aldrich syndrome, so the T cells may come from the graft donor.

J is TRBJ2-2 and V is TRBV10-3; perhaps TRBD1 as D (6 bases). The V gene lost 11 bases and the J gene lost 1 base, with 14 bases spanning the gap. The length of the CDR3 is 14 residues. Germline lookup yields CDR1 ENHRY and CDR2 SYGVKD. As DNA, the CDR3 is TGTGCCGTCCGGGACACTATGAACACCGGGGAGCTGTTTTTT. Amino acids: CAVRDTMNTGELFF.

A few counts support this clonotype. The V and J genes are TRBV29-1 and TRBJ2-7, with D perhaps given as TRBD1 or TRBD2 (5 bases each). The CDR3 is 17 residues long. Germline CDR1 and CDR2: SQVTM and ANQGSEA. The V end lost 6 bases, the J end lost 0 bases, and 24 bases lay between the germline ends. The CDR3 DNA is TGCAGCGTCAAGGGGTTCCGAGGGGCTTCGAGCTCCTACGAGCAGTACTTC. Translating gives CSVKGFRGASSSYEQYF.

The DNA of the CDR3 is TGCAGTGCTAGAGATTGGGGGGGGGGCCCAGATACGCAGTATTTT. This gives the protein CSARDWGGGPDTQYF. The V and J genes are TRBV20-1 and TRBJ2-3; tentatively, D is TRBD2 (7 bases). This CDR3 is built from 15 residues. From germline, CDR1 is DFQATT and CDR2 SNEGSKA (reference sequence). With 0 bases removed from V and 4 bases from J, the gap between germline ends came to 14 bases.

The V and J genes are TRBV5-1 and TRBJ2-7, with 9 bases that match TRBD1. The length of the CDR3 is 15 residues. The V segment lost 4 bases and the J segment 3 bases; nucleotides outside the gene matches: 8. Germline V lookup: CDR1 SGHRS, CDR2 YFSETQ. The CDR3 DNA is TGCGCCAGCAGCCTAGGGACAGGGAATGGCTACGAGCAGTACTTC. It is translated as CASSLGTGNGYEQYF. The full variable domain, its missing parts supplied by reference TRBV5-1 and TRBJ2-7, is KAGVTQTPRYLIKTRGQQVTLSCSPISGHRSVSWYQQTPGQGLQFLFEYFSETQRNKGNFPGRFSGRQFSNSRSEMNVSTLELGDSALYLCASSLGTGNGYEQYFGPGTRLTVT.

The rearrangement joins TRBV6-5 to TRBJ2-6; 12 positions agree with TRBD1. The CDR3 has 19 residues. J lost 7 bases, V lost 2 bases, and 12 bases had no gene match. The germline gives CDR1 MNHEY, CDR2 SVGAGI. As DNA, the CDR3 is TGTGCCAGCAGTTACACCCGGGACAGGGGGCTGCTGAATGCCAACGTCCTGACTTTC. This translates into CASSYTRDRGLLNANVLTF.

The chain joins TRBV20-1 to TRBJ1-2, with 8 bases matching TRBD1. V lost 4 bases to trimming and J lost 4 bases; unmatched junction nucleotides: 5. The CDR3 loop spans 13 amino acids. Looked up from germline, CDR1 is DFQATT and CDR2 is SNEGSKA (reference sequence). This CDR3 is CSANYGTGYGYTF. In DNA form, the CDR3 reads TGCAGTGCTAACTACGGGACAGGCTATGGCTACACCTTC.